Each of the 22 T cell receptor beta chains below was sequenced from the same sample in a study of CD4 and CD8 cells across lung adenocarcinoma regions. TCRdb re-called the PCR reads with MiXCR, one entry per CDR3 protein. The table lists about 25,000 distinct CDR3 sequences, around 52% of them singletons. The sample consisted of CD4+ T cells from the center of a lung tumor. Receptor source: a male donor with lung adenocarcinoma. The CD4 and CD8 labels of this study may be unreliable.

The CDR3 spells CAISESRGLALTDTQYF. In DNA form, the CDR3 reads TGTGCCATCAGTGAGTCTAGGGGACTAGCGCTCACAGATACGCAGTATTTT. The chain combines TRBV10-3 with TRBJ2-3; 10 positions match TRBD2. Trimming at V came to 0 bases and at J to 2 bases, leaving 5 bases not matched to a gene. The germline gives CDR1 ENHRY, CDR2 SYGVKD. The CDR3 covers 17 residues.

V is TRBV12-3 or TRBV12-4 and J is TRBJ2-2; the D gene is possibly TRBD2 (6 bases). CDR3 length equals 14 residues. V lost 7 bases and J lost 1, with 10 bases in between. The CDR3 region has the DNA TGTGCCAGCATGCGGCGGGAGAACACCGGGGAGCTGTTTTTT. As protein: CASMRRENTGELFF.

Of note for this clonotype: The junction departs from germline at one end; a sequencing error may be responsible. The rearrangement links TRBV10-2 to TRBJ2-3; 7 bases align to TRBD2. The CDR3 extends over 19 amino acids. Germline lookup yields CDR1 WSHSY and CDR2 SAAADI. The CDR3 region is CASRTGTAGRGGGADTQYF. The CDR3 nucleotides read TGCGCCAGCAGGACCGGGACGGCGGGGAGGGGCGGTGGCGCAGATACGCAGTATTTC.

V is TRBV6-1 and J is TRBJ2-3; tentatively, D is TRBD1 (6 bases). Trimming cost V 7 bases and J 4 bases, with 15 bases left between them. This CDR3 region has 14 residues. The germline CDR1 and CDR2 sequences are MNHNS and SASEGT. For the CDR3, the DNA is TGTGCCAGCATATGGTCTTCAGGGGCAGATACGCAGTATTTT. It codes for CASIWSSGADTQYF.

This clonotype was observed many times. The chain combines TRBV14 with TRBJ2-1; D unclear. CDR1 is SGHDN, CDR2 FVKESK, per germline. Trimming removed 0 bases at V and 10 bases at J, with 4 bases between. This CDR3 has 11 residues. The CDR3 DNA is TGTGCCAGCAGCCAAGACTCCGAGCAGTTCTTC. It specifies CASSQDSEQFF.

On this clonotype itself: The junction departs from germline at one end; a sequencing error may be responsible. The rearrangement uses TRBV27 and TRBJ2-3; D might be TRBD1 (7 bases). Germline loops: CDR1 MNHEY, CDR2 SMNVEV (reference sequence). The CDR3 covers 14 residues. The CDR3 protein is CGGRGVGVTDTQYF. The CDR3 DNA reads TGCGGCGGCAGGGGGGTGGGAGTCACAGATACGCAGTATTTT.

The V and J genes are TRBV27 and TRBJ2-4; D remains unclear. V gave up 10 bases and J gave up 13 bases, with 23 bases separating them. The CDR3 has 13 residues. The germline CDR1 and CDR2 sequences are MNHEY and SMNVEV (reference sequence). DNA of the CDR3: TGTGCCACGCTGGGGATAGGCACAGACACGCAGTACTTC. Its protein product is CATLGIGTDTQYF.

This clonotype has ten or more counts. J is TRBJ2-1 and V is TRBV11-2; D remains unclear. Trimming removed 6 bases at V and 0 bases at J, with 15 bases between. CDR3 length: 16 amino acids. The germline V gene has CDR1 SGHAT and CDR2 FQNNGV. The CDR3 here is CASSESPSSSYNEQFF. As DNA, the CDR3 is TGTGCCAGCAGTGAAAGCCCCTCGAGCTCCTACAATGAGCAGTTCTTC.

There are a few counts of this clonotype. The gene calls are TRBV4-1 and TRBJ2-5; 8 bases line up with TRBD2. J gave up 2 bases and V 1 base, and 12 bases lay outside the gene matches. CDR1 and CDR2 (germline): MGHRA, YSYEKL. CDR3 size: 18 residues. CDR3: CASSQGVRDSGVQETQYF. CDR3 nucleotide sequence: TGCGCCAGCAGCCAAGGGGTGCGGGATAGCGGGGTTCAAGAGACCCAGTACTTC.

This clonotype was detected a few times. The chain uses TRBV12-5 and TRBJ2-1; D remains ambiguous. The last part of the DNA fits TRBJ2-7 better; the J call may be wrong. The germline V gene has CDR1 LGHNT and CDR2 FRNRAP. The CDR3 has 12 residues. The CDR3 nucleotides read TGTGCTAGTGGTTTGGTCACCTACGAGCAGTACTTC. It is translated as CASGLVTYEQYF.

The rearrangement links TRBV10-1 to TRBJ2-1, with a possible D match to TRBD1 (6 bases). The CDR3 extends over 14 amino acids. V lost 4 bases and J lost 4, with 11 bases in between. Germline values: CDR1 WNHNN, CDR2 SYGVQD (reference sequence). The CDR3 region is CASSGGQIYNEQFF. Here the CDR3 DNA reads TGCGCCAGCAGTGGTGGACAGATATACAATGAGCAGTTCTTC.

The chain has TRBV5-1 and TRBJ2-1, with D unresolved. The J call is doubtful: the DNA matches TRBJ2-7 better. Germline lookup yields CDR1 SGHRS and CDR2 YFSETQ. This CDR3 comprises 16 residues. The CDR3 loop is CASSLAFLSPGREQYF. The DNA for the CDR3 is TGCGCCAGCAGCTTGGCTTTTTTGTCCCCCGGAAGGGAGCAGTACTTC.

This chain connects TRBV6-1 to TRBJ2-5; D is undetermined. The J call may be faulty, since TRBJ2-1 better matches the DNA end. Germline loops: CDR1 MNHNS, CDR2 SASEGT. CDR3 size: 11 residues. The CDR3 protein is CASSRYNEQFF. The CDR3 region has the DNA TGTGCCAGCAGCCGATACAATGAGCAGTTCTTC.

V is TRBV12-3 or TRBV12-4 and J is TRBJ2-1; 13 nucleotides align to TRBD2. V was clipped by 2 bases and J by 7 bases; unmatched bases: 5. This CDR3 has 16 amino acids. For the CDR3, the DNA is TGTGCCAGCAGTTTACTACTAGCGGGAGGGTGGAATGAGCAGTTCTTC. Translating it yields CASSLLLAGGWNEQFF.

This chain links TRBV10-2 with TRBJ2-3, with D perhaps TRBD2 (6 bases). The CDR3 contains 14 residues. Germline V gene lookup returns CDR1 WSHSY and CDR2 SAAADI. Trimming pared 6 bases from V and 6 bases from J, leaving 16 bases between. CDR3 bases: TGCGCCAGCAGCGAAAGCGGGTGGGGGGATACGCAGTATTTT. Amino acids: CASSESGWGDTQYF.

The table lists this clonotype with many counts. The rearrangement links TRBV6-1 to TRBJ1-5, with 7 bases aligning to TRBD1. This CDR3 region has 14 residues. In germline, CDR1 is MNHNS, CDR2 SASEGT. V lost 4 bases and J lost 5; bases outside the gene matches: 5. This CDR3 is CASSATGFYQPQHF. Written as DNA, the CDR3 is TGTGCCAGCAGTGCGACAGGGTTTTATCAGCCCCAGCATTTT.

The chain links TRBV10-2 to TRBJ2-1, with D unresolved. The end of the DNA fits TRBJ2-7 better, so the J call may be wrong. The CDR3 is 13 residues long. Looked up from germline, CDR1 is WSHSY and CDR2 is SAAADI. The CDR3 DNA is TGCGCCAGCATGGCTGGCTGCTCAAATGCGCAGTACTTC. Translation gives CASMAGCSNAQYF.

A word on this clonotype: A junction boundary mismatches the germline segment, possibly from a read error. The CDR3 nucleotides read TGTGCCAGCAGCCTACAGGCGGTGAGCACCGATGAGCAGTTTTTT. It is translated as CASSLQAVSTDEQFF. The chain combines TRBV6-1 with TRBJ2-3; possibly TRBD1 for D (5 bases). This CDR3 has 15 amino acids. Germline V gene data show CDR1 as MNHNS and CDR2 as SASEGT.

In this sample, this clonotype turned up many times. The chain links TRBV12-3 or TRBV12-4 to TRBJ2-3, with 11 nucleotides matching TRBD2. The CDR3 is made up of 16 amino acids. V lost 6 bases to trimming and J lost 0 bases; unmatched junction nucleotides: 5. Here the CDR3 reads CASSTTSGGSTDTQYF. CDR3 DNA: TGTGCCAGCAGCACAACTAGCGGGGGTAGCACAGATACGCAGTATTTT.

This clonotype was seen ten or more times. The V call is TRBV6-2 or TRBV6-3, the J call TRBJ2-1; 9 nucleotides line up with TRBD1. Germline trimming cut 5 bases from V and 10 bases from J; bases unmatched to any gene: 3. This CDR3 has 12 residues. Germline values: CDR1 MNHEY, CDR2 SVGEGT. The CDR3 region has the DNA TGTGCCAGCAGTCAAACAGGGGGCGAGCAGTTCTTC. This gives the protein CASSQTGGEQFF.

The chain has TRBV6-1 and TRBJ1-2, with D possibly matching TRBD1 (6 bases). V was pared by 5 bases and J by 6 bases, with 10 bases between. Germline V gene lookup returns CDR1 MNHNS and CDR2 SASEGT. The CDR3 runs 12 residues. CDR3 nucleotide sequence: TGTGCCAGCAGTAAACAGGGAGATGGCTACACCTTC. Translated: CASSKQGDGYTF.

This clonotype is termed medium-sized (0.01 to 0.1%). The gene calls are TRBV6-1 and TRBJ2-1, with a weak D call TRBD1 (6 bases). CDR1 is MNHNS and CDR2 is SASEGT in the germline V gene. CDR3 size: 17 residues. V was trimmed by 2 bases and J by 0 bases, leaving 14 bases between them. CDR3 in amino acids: CASSELHGDNSYNEQFF. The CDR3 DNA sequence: TGTGCCAGCAGTGAACTTCATGGGGACAACTCCTACAATGAGCAGTTCTTC.